Below, 9 T cell receptor beta chains from the same sample are listed, as sequenced in a study of post-analysis software for immune sequencing data. Overall study results and limits: Patients had higher frequencies than controls of a few TRBV segments, including TRBV5-6, TRBV5-1 and TRBV20-1.

Their antigen targets remain unknown. The authors incorporated unique molecular identifiers into the TCR beta cDNA libraries. TCRdb re-called the PCR reads through MiXCR, storing one row per CDR3 protein. The table shows about 560,000 distinct CDR3 sequences, with 44% occurring only once. The sequencing input was blood. These receptors all come from a girl between 5 and 17 years old with multiple sclerosis.

This clonotype was seen a handful of times. The genes are TRBV6-5 and TRBJ2-1; 8 positions agree with TRBD2. Trimming at V came to 10 bases and at J to 8 bases, leaving 13 bases not matched to a gene. Germline CDR1 is MNHEY and CDR2 is SVGAGI. The CDR3 has 14 residues. The CDR3 spells CATRRSGSRDEQFF. The CDR3 DNA sequence: TGTGCCACCCGGCGGAGCGGGAGTCGGGATGAGCAGTTCTTC.

Written as DNA, the CDR3 is TGCAGTGCTTCGATTCCCGGGACTCCGAGGACCCAGTACTTC. This translates into CSASIPGTPRTQYF. This chain joins TRBV20-1 and TRBJ2-5; perhaps TRBD2 as D (6 bases). The CDR3 has 14 amino acids. The V end was cut by 5 bases, the J end by 7 bases, with 20 bases between. Germline CDR1 is DFQATT and CDR2 is SNEGSKA (reference sequence).

This chain uses TRBV5-1 with TRBJ2-5; maybe TRBD2 (5 bases). Germline V lookup: CDR1 SGHRS, CDR2 YFSETQ. CDR3 size: 15 residues. Between the trimmed V and J ends, which lost 1 base and 2 bases, there was a span of 12 bases. For the CDR3, the DNA is TGCGCCAGCAGCTTGAGGCTAGCACCACAAGAGACCCAGTACTTC. This codes for CASSLRLAPQETQYF.

The chain uses TRBV6-6 and TRBJ2-2; TRBD2 agrees at 9 bases. V gave up 6 bases and J gave up 3 bases; unmatched junction bases: 8. Germline lookup yields CDR1 MNHNY and CDR2 SVGAGI (reference sequence). The CDR3 is made up of 16 amino acids. This CDR3 is CASSRTSGSYTGELFF. The CDR3, as DNA: TGTGCCAGCAGCCGTACTAGCGGGTCTTACACCGGGGAGCTGTTTTTT.

The V call is TRBV12-3 or TRBV12-4, the J call TRBJ2-3; TRBD2 aligns across 9 bases. The junction had 10 bases not matched to a gene; V was cut back by 3 bases and J by 6 bases. The CDR3 is 16 residues long. The CDR3 region has the DNA TGTGCCAGCAGTTTTCGGTCTAGCGGGGACCAGGATACGCAGTATTTT. It encodes CASSFRSSGDQDTQYF.

The chain combines TRBV5-1 with TRBJ2-3; the match to TRBD2 covers 10 bases. The CDR3 runs 15 residues. Germline V lookup: CDR1 SGHRS, CDR2 YFSETQ. J gave up 5 bases and V 4 bases, and 7 bases lay outside the gene matches. This CDR3 is CASSGASGGIDTQYF. The CDR3 DNA reads as TGCGCCAGCAGCGGAGCTAGCGGGGGAATAGATACGCAGTATTTT.

The V and J genes are TRBV3-1 and TRBJ2-7; D is perhaps TRBD1 (6 bases). CDR3 length: 13 amino acids. The germline CDR1 and CDR2 sequences are LGHDT and YNNKEL (reference sequence). The germline V and J ends were trimmed by 6 bases and 3 bases, with 12 bases remaining between them. The CDR3 DNA sequence: TGTGCCAGCAGTGAACAGGGATACTACGAGCAGTACTTC. Its protein is CASSEQGYYEQYF.

This clonotype was seen a few times. The V gene is TRBV27, the J gene TRBJ2-7, with 7 bases aligning to TRBD1. The V gene end was trimmed by 5 bases and the J gene end by 6 bases; junction bases not matched to a gene: 16. This CDR3 is built from 16 residues. CDR1 is MNHEY, CDR2 SMNVEV, per germline (reference sequence). CDR3 in amino acids: CASSPPSRQGNREQYF. CDR3 DNA: TGTGCCAGCAGTCCCCCATCTCGACAGGGTAACCGCGAGCAGTACTTC.

This clonotype was detected many times. The CDR3 DNA reads TGTGCCATCAGTGGACAGGGGTCATCCTACGAGCAGTACTTC. Amino acid sequence: CAISGQGSSYEQYF. The chain couples TRBV10-3 to TRBJ2-7; 8 bases agree with TRBD1. Germline CDR1 is ENHRY and CDR2 is SYGVKD. The CDR3 is 14 residues long. The V gene end was trimmed by 4 bases and the J gene end by 1 base; junction bases not matched to a gene: 3.